A selection of T cell receptor beta chains follows, all from one sample in a study of identical twins. TCRdb called the 5' RACE reads again in MiXCR, with one record for every CDR3 protein. Among roughly 1,500,000 distinct CDR3 sequences listed, about 32% were seen once. The sequenced sample consisted of cord blood. All receptors derive from a newborn girl in good health. The CDR3 runs from the conserved cysteine through the conserved F or W. The order of the fields is CDR3 protein, V gene, J gene.

CDR3aa: CSADRNTFQETQYF; v_gene: TRBV20-1; j_gene: TRBJ2-5
CDR3aa: CASSPAHLSGGTDTQYF; v_gene: TRBV6-1; j_gene: TRBJ2-3
CDR3aa: CASSQGSEPYEQYF; v_gene: TRBV4-2; j_gene: TRBJ2-7
CDR3aa: CSARANPGQKNSNQPQHF; v_gene: TRBV20-1; j_gene: TRBJ1-5
CDR3aa: CSARLRGAHQPQHF; v_gene: TRBV20-1; j_gene: TRBJ1-5
CDR3aa: CASSQRPAGLSNQPQHF; v_gene: TRBV3-1; j_gene: TRBJ1-5
CDR3aa: CASRGQGRDTEAFF; v_gene: TRBV7-9; j_gene: TRBJ1-1
CDR3aa: CASSFAGQEGNQPQHF; v_gene: TRBV12-1; j_gene: TRBJ1-5
CDR3aa: CATSGEQGGPYNEQFF; v_gene: TRBV24-1; j_gene: TRBJ2-1
CDR3aa: CSPRRTEGNQPQHF; v_gene: TRBV20-1; j_gene: TRBJ1-5
CDR3aa: CASSPGLGPTPRFVQYF; v_gene: TRBV9; j_gene: TRBJ2-7
CDR3aa: CASSPQGSTTYEQYF; v_gene: TRBV12-3/TRBV12-4; j_gene: TRBJ2-7
CDR3aa: CASRAEEYNEQFF; v_gene: TRBV2; j_gene: TRBJ2-1
CDR3aa: CASSSLRGSQETQYF; v_gene: TRBV5-1; j_gene: -
CDR3aa: CSADGQGGEKLFF; v_gene: TRBV20-1; j_gene: TRBJ1-4
CDR3aa: CASTESSYNEQFF; v_gene: TRBV6-2/TRBV6-3; j_gene: TRBJ2-1
CDR3aa: CASSQGLRYEQYF; v_gene: TRBV3-1; j_gene: TRBJ2-7
CDR3aa: CASSRSGGGYGYTF; v_gene: TRBV3-1; j_gene: TRBJ1-2
CDR3aa: CARTRFRGLAGHTDTQYF; v_gene: TRBV18; j_gene: TRBJ2-3
CDR3aa: CASSLGTRGHGYTF; v_gene: TRBV7-9; j_gene: TRBJ1-2
CDR3aa: CACSEAILAGGGEQFF; v_gene: TRBV2; j_gene: TRBJ2-1
CDR3aa: CSVEDRGWSEAFF; v_gene: TRBV29-1; j_gene: TRBJ1-1
CDR3aa: CASSLWGGKRIEAFF; v_gene: TRBV5-4; j_gene: TRBJ1-1
CDR3aa: CSAPGRGQETQYF; v_gene: TRBV20-1; j_gene: TRBJ2-5
CDR3aa: CASSQVSRTGISNGYGYTF; v_gene: TRBV23-1; j_gene: TRBJ1-2
CDR3aa: CASSFTQNSNQPQHF; v_gene: TRBV7-2; j_gene: TRBJ1-5
CDR3aa: CSASASWNTQYF; v_gene: TRBV20-1; j_gene: TRBJ2-3
CDR3aa: CASSFVGSYEQYF; v_gene: TRBV28; j_gene: TRBJ2-7
CDR3aa: CSVLSGRAHNEQFF; v_gene: TRBV29-1; j_gene: TRBJ2-1
CDR3aa: CSVRQGGAEAFF; v_gene: TRBV29-1; j_gene: TRBJ1-1
CDR3aa: CASSDRPFRRETQYF; v_gene: TRBV3-1; j_gene: TRBJ2-5
CDR3aa: CASTPGLAGGNEQFF; v_gene: TRBV2; j_gene: TRBJ2-1
CDR3aa: CASSIDGEHNEQFF; v_gene: TRBV19; j_gene: TRBJ2-1
CDR3aa: CASSQVGGFDNEQFF; v_gene: TRBV3-1; j_gene: TRBJ2-1
CDR3aa: CATTKHQPQHF; v_gene: TRBV5-8; j_gene: TRBJ1-5
CDR3aa: CASTLTGPFNTEAFF; v_gene: TRBV6-6; j_gene: TRBJ1-1
CDR3aa: CATSSPGGRNNEQFF; v_gene: TRBV15; j_gene: TRBJ2-1
CDR3aa: CASSKEGRGAFF; v_gene: TRBV21-1; j_gene: TRBJ1-1
CDR3aa: CASSQEKASAADTQYF; v_gene: TRBV4-1; j_gene: TRBJ2-3
CDR3aa: CSARDGRGIYEQYF; v_gene: TRBV20-1; j_gene: TRBJ2-7
CDR3aa: CASSPTGTSGRATYNEQFF; v_gene: TRBV3-1; j_gene: TRBJ2-1
CDR3aa: CSLKVGQGADTQYF; v_gene: TRBV29-1; j_gene: TRBJ2-3
CDR3aa: CATSSRTANTEAFF; v_gene: TRBV15; j_gene: TRBJ1-1